This T cell receptor beta chain came from a study of shared clonotypes between healthy human individuals. About this clone itself: The antigen is not known.

General study findings and limits: Shared clonotypes across all four donors exceeded non-shared ones in generation probability. Larger estimated richness was generally recorded for naive subsets relative to memory subsets. Donor clonotype sharing was expected to depend on sequencing depth.

Generated by immunoSEQ multiplex PCR, the TCRdb table keeps only in-frame clones and is missing some. The sample carries more than 2 million clones, 85% to 95% recorded once. The CDR3 is 15 amino acids. The V and J ends lost 3 bases and 0 bases respectively, with 10 bases between them. Per germline, CDR1 SEHNR and CDR2 FQNEAQ (reference sequence). The chain employs TRBV7-9 and TRBJ2-3; D unresolved. The sequenced material came from naive CD4+ T cells sorted from blood. Subset here: CD45RA+ positively selected. This TCR derives from a man younger than 35 in good health. The CDR3 loop reads CASSFSGSSTDTQYF. CDR3 bases: TGTGCCAGCAGCTTCTCAGGTTCTAGCACAGATACGCAGTATTTT.